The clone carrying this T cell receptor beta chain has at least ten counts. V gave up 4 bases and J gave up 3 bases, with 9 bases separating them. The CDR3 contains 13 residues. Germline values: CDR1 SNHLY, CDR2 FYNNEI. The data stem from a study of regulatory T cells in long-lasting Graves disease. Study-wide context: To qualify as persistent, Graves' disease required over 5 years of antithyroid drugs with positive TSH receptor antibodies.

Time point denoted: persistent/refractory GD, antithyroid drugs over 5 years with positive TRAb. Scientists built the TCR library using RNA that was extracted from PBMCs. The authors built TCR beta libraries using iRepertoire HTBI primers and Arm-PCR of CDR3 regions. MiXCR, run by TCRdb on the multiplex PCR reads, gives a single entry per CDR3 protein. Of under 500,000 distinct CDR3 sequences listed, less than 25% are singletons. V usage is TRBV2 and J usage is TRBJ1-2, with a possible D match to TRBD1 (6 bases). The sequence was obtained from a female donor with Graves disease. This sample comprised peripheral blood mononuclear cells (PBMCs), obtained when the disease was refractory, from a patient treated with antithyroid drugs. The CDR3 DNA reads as TGTGCCAGCAGTGGGGGGCTCGACTATGGCTACACCTTC. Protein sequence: CASSGGLDYGYTF.